The entry below gives a single T cell receptor (beta chain) sequence along with its context. The sample comes from a study of blood T cell repertoires in COVID-19. The overall study: The cDNA or gDNA used as material had been derived from T cells, B-cell-depleted T cells, or PBMCs.

The method was immunoSEQ multiplex PCR; TCRdb's version includes in-frame clones alone and lacks a portion of them. The sample contains fewer than 200,000 clones, approximately 88% of which appear only once. The CDR3 covers 17 residues. Germline values: CDR1 ENHRY, CDR2 SYGVKD. Deletions cut 7 bases from V and 10 bases from J, with 26 bases between. The sequenced sample was peripheral blood. This chain links TRBV10-3 with TRBJ1-6; unclear D gene. The receptor was derived from a woman aged 45-65 years with acute or convalescent COVID-19. Here the CDR3 DNA reads TGTGCCATCACCGATCGGCCGAGGGCGCTCGGGGAGTCACCCCTCCACTTT. It translates to CAITDRPRALGESPLHF.